This TCR beta chain appears in the sequencing data of a study of T cell responses to AZD1222 COVID-19 vaccine. A note on this clone: As yet, its antigen is unknown.

The CDR3 is 15 amino acids. CDR1 is LGHNA and CDR2 is YNFKEQ in the germline V gene. Trimming left V 1 base short and J 5 bases short, with 12 bases between. Study results and caveats: Nearly half of spike-specific TCRs reportedly target variant regions that are unmutated in the B.1.351 and B.1.1.7 variants. Two AZD1222 doses significantly raised spike-specific TCR breadth and depth over controls. Most donors were white British and more were female, and clonal diversity was possibly underestimated. Dominant at 160-218 and 743-854, vaccine-associated CD4 TCRs also spanned spike.

The table came from immunoSEQ multiplex PCR; TCRdb's copy has only in-frame clones and leaves some out. The repertoire holds 150,000 to 200,000 clones, approximately 90% seen once, with about 4% in the top ten. This specimen was peripheral blood, taken 28 days after the second dose of the MenACWY control vaccine. This TCR was recovered from an adult who received the MenACWY meningococcal vaccine as a control. The chain uses TRBV4-2 and TRBJ2-1; D gene uncertain. The CDR3 spells CASSQGSSGDNEQFF. CDR3 sequence (DNA): TGTGCCAGCAGCCAAGGGAGTTCTGGGGACAATGAGCAGTTCTTC.